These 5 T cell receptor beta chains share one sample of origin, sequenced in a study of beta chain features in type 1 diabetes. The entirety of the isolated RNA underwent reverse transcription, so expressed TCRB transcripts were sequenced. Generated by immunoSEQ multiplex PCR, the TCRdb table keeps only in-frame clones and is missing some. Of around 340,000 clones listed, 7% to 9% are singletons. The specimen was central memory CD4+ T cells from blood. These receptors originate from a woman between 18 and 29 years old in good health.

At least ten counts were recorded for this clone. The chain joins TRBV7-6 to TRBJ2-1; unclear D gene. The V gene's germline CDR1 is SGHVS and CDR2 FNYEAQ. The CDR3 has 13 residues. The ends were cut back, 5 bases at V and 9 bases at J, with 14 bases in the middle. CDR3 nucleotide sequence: TGTGCCAGCAGCCTCCTGGAGCAGGCTGAGCAGTTCTTC. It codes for CASSLLEQAEQFF. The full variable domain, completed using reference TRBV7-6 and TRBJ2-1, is GAGVSQSPRYKVTKRGQDVALRCDPISGHVSLYWYRQALGQGPEFLTYFNYEAQQDKSGLPNDRFSAERPEGSISTLTIQRTEQRDSAMYRCASSLLEQAEQFFGPGTRLTVL.

Here the CDR3 reads CASTEGGAWSGANVLTF. For the CDR3, the DNA is TGTGCCAGCACCGAGGGAGGGGCCTGGTCTGGGGCCAACGTCCTGACTTTC. The chain is built from TRBV28 and TRBJ2-6; 7 bases line up with TRBD2. Trimming took 7 bases from V and 1 from J; bases not matched to a gene: 10. This CDR3 has 17 amino acids. CDR1 MDHEN and CDR2 SYDVKM come from the germline V gene.

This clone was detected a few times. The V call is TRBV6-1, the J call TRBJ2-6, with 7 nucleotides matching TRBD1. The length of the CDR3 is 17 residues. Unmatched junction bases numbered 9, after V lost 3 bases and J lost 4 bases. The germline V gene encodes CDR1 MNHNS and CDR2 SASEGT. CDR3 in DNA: TGTGCCAGCAGTGACAGTCAAGGGGGCTCCGGGGCCAACGTCCTGACTTTC. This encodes CASSDSQGGSGANVLTF.

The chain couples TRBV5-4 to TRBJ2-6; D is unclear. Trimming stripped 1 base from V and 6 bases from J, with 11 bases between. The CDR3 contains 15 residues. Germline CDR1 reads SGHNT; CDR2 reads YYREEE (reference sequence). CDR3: CASSLPNIEANVLTF. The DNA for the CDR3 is TGTGCCAGCAGCTTGCCAAATATCGAGGCCAACGTCCTGACTTTC.

CDR3 region: CASSLFTSGELFF. CDR3 DNA: TGTGCCAGCAGCTTATTTACTTCCGGGGAGCTGTTTTTT. The chain has TRBV7-9 and TRBJ2-2; D gene uncertain. Per germline, CDR1 SEHNR and CDR2 FQNEAQ (reference sequence). V lost 2 bases, J lost 6 bases, and 7 bases lay in between. CDR3 length equals 13 residues.